Sequencing of this T cell receptor (beta chain) was carried out in a study of T cell repertoires in cytomegalovirus infection (dated by TCRdb to 2018 to 2020). Background on the whole study: Peptide stimulations targeted recently identified HLA-C-restricted CMV epitopes, whose presentation resists viral immunomodulation, together with well-studied HLA-B-restricted epitopes. The HLA type of each donor mattered for the analysis, because public TCR beta signatures pointed to carriage of CMV infection along with the matching HLA type.

Instrument on record: Illumina HiSeq 1500. TCRdb's own reprocessing of the public reads used fastp at Q25 and MiXCR and kept productive beta chains. A single entry per CDR3 protein holds the most common genes and DNA from its merged rows. The sample records fewer than 1,000,000 distinct CDR3 sequences, approximately 30% of which are singletons. 13% of the sample rests with the top ten. Overall study outcomes, separate from this receptor: The ex vivo response was dominated by HLA-C-restricted CMV-specific TCR beta clonotypes, which also provided the single most frequent clonotype in two of eight donors. In both this cohort and an independent roughly 400-donor cohort, the cumulative frequency of public TCR beta family members distinguished carriers of CMV infection plus the relevant HLA type.

Concerning this clonotype: Its binding antigen is unknown. No base quality information exists; no much larger clone differs at one position.

This sample's treatment or condition label indicates: in vitro stimulation with specific CMV peptide epitopes to enrich CMV-specific T cells. According to the germline V gene, CDR1 reads SGHDT and CDR2 reads YYEEEE. CDR3 length: 13 amino acids, cysteine to phenylalanine. Only the CDR3 DNA is retained, 39 bases long and in frame from the first base. V loses 6 bases, J loses 9 bases, and the germline ends lie 16 bases apart. This chain is built from TRBV5-6 and TRBJ2-1; the D gene could be either TRBD1 or TRBD2, each agreeing at 5 bases. The input for sequencing was cultured CD8+ T cells from PBMCs, taken from culture after CMV antigen stimulation. The origin of this receptor is a human donor in good health (CMV status not recorded). Some clones in this sample may be carry-over from other donors' samples. The CDR3 region: CASTPGSRGEQFF. The DNA reads as follows: TGTGCCAGCACACCAGGGTCCCGGGGTGAGCAGTTCTTC.